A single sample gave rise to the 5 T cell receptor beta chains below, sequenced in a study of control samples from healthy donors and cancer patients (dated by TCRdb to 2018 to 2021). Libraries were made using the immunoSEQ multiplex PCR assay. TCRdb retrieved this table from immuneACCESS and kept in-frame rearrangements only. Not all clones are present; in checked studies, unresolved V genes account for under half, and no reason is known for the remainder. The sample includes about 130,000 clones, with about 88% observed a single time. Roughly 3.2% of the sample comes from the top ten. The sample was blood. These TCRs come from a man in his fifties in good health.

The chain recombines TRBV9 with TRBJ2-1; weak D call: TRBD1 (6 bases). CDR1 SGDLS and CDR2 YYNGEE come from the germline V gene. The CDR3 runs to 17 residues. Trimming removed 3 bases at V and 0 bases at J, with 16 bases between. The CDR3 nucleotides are TGTGCCAGCAGCGAGGGGGTTGGGGGCGCCTCCTACAATGAGCAGTTCTTC. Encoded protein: CASSEGVGGASYNEQFF.

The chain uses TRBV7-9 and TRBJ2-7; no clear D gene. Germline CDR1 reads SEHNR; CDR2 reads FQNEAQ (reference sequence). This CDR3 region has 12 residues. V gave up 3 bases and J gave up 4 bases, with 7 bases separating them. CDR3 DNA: TGTGCCAGCAGCTTCGATAGTTACGAGCAGTACTTC. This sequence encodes CASSFDSYEQYF. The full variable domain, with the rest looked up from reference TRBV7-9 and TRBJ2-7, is DTGVSQNPRHKITKRGQNVTFRCDPISEHNRLYWYRQTLGQGPEFLTYFQNEAQLEKSRLLSDRFSAERPKGSFSTLEIQRTEQGDSAMYLCASSFDSYEQYFGPGTRLTVT.

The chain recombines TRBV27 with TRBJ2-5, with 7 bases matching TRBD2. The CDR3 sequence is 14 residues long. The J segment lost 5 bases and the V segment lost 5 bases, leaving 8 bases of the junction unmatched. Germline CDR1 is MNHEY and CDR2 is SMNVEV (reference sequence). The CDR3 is CASSLRMGGETQYF. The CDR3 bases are TGTGCCAGCAGTCTAAGGATGGGGGGGGAGACCCAGTACTTC.

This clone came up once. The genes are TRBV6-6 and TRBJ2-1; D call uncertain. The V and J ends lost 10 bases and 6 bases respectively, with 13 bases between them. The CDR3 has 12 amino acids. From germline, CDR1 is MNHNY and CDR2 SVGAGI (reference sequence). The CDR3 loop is CATAVLGNEQFF. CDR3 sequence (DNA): TGTGCCACCGCGGTGTTGGGCAATGAGCAGTTCTTC.

The CDR3 sequence: CASSDLAGSDTGELFF. In DNA form, the CDR3 reads TGTGCCAGCAGCGACCTAGCGGGGTCGGACACCGGGGAGCTGTTTTTT. This chain links TRBV9 with TRBJ2-2, with TRBD2 identical over 9 bases. Germline V gene lookup returns CDR1 SGDLS and CDR2 YYNGEE. The CDR3 runs to 16 residues. The junction had 6 bases not matched to a gene; V was cut back by 3 bases and J by 3 bases.